This T cell receptor beta chain was found in a study of T cells in localized non-small cell lung cancer. Points from the study as a whole: Researchers found a median approximately 53 of the top 100 tumor clones in adjacent lung.

Between the trimmed V and J ends, which lost 5 bases and 0 bases, there was a span of 11 bases. Germline-derived CDR1 and CDR2 are LNHDA and SQIVND (reference sequence). The CDR3 length is 16 residues. The table came from immunoSEQ multiplex PCR; TCRdb's copy has only in-frame clones and leaves some out. This table holds more than 15,000 clones, approximately 90% found once. With regard to this clone: Its antigen is not known.

The sample here was peripheral blood, taken before any cancer treatment. The rearrangement joins TRBV19 to TRBJ1-6; D is uncertain. The sequence came from a female donor older than 55 with stage III squamous cell lung carcinoma. The CDR3 DNA is TGTGCCAGTAGTTTCGGGGTCAGCTCCTATAATTCACCCCTCCACTTT. This translates into CASSFGVSSYNSPLHF.